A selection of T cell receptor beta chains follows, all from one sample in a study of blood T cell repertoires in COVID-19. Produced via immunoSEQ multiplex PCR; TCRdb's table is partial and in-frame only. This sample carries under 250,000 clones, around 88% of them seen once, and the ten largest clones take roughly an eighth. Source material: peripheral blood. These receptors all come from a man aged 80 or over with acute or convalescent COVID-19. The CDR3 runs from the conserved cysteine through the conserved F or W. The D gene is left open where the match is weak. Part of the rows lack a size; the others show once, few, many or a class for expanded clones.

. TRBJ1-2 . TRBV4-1 CASSSTAFHGYTF TGCGCCAGCAGCTCCACAGCCTTCCATGGCTACACCTTC
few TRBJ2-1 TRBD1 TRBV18 CASSPDRAVFF TGTGCCAGCTCTCCGGACAGGGCCGTGTTCTTC
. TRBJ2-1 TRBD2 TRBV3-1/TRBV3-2 CASQREASNEQFF TGTGCCAGCCAACGGGAGGCGAGTAATGAGCAGTTCTTC
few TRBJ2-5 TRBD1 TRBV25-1 CASSPPGTGGETQYF TGTGCCAGCAGTCCCCCCGGGACAGGGGGCGAGACCCAGTACTTC
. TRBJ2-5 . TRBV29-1 CSVVRGGETQYF TGCAGCGTTGTGAGGGGAGGAGAGACCCAGTACTTC
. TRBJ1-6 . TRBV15 CATSRGRGSNSPLHF TGTGCCACCAGCAGAGGTAGAGGGTCGAATTCACCCCTCCACTTT
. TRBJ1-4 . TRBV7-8 CASSSRQTNEKLFF TGTGCCAGCAGCTCCCGACAGACTAATGAAAAACTGTTTTTT
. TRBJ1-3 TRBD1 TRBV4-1 CASSQETGGISGNTIYF TGCGCCAGCAGCCAAGAAACAGGGGGGATCTCTGGAAACACCATATATTTT
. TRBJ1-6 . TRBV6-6 CASSLLGQPHSPLHF TGTGCCAGCAGTCTACTCGGACAGCCCCATTCACCCCTCCACTTT
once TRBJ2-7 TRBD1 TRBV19 CASSRGTGAYEQYF TGTGCCAGTAGCCGCGGGACAGGGGCCTACGAGCAGTACTTC
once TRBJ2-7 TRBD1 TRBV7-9 CASSFGTGTYEQYF TGTGCCAGCAGCTTTGGGACAGGCACCTACGAGCAGTACTTC
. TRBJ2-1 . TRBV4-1 CASSQDPRFGQFF TGCGCCAGCAGCCAAGATCCCCGATTCGGGCAGTTCTTC